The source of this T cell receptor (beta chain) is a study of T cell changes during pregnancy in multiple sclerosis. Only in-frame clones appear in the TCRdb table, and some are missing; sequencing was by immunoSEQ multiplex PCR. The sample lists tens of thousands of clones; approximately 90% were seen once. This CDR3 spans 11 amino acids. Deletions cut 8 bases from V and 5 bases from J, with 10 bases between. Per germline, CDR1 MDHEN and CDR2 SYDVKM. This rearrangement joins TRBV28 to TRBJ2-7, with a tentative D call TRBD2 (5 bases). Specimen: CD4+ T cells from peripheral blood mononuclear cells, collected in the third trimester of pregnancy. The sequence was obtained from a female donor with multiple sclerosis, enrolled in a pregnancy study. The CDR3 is CASRLTHEQYF. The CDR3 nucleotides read TGTGCCAGCCGACTAACCCACGAGCAGTACTTC.